The clone carrying this T cell receptor beta chain was observed a few times. This sample is part of a study of blood T cell repertoires in COVID-19. The overall study: The United States, Italy and Spain were the sources of the acute and convalescent COVID-19 samples. Sources were T cells, B-cell-depleted T cells, or PBMCs; the material itself was cDNA or gDNA.

Trimming at V came to 6 bases and at J to 0 bases, leaving 10 bases not matched to a gene. CDR3 length: 16 residues. Germline V gene sequence: CDR1 MNHEY, CDR2 SVGEGT. In the authors' methods: Nucleated cell counts were estimated from reference gene primer amplification. The data were produced by immunoSEQ multiplex PCR, yet TCRdb's version contains in-frame clones alone and is incomplete. V, J and clone size are those of that table, while D and trimming were read from the DNA. The data show approximately 190,000 clones, under 90% seen once. The rearrangement joins TRBV6-2 or TRBV6-3 to TRBJ1-1; 7 nucleotides agree with TRBD1. Sequenced sample: peripheral blood. The clonotype originates from a man in his sixties with acute or convalescent COVID-19. CDR3 amino acids: CASSNSFGTVNTEAFF. The CDR3 DNA reads as TGTGCCAGCAGCAATTCCTTCGGGACAGTGAACACTGAAGCTTTCTTT.